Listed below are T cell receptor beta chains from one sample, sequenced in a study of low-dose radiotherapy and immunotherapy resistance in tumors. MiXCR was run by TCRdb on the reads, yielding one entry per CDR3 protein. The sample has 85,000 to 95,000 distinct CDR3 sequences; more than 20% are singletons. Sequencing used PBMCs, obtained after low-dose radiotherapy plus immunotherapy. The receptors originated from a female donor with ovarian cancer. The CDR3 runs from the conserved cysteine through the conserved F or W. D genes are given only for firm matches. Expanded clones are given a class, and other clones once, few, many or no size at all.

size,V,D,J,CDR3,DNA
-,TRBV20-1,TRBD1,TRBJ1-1,CSAAGQGRTEAFF,TGCAGTGCAGCAGGACAGGGGAGGACTGAAGCTTTCTTT
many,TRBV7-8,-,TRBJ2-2,CASSLFAPQVATGELFF,TGTGCCAGCAGCTTGTTCGCCCCGCAGGTGGCGACCGGGGAGCTGTTTTTT
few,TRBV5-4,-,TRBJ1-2,CASSLVGGYGYTF,TGTGCCAGCAGCTTGGTTGGGGGCTATGGCTACACCTTC
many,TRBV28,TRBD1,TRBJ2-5,CASSRQGLLETQYF,TGTGCCAGCAGTCGACAGGGGTTGTTAGAGACCCAGTACTTC
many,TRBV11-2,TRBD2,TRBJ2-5,CASSVKGTSGRASHF,TGTGCCAGCAGCGTCAAAGGGACTAGCGGGAGAGCCTCTCACTTC
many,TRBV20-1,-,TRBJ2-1,CSARGDVLANEQFF,TGCAGTGCTAGAGGGGACGTTTTGGCCAATGAGCAGTTCTTC
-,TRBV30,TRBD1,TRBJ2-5,CAWSMNRGQETQYF,TGTGCCTGGAGTATGAACAGGGGTCAGGAGACCCAGTACTTC
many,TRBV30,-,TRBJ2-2,CAWRKGEWAGELFF,TGTGCCTGGAGAAAGGGGGAGTGGGCCGGGGAGCTGTTTTTT
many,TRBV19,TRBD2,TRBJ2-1,CASSFGTTVGEQFF,TGTGCCAGTAGTTTCGGGACTACCGTGGGAGAGCAGTTCTTC
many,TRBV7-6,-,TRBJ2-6,CASTSRSGANVLTF,TGTGCCAGCACCAGCCGCTCTGGGGCCAACGTCCTGACTTTC
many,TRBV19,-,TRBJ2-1,CASSIARGPPYNEQFF,TGTGCCAGTAGTATAGCCCGGGGCCCCCCCTACAATGAGCAGTTCTTC
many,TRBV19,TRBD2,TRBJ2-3,CASSLPRGGTTDTQYF,TGTGCCAGTAGTTTACCCCGGGGGGGGACCACAGATACGCAGTATTTT
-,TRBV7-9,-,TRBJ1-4,CASSLTGNSNEKLFF,TGTGCCAGCAGCTTAACAGGGAATTCGAATGAAAAACTGTTTTTT
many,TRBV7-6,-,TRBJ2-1,CASTDRLYSDEQFF,TGTGCCAGCACCGACAGACTTTACAGCGATGAGCAGTTCTTC
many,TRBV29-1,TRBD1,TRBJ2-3,CSVEGQGERDTQYF,TGCAGCGTTGAAGGACAGGGGGAAAGGGATACGCAGTATTTT
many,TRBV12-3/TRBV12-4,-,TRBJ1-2,CASSLVPGPTLF,TGTGCCAGCAGTTTAGTACCAGGGCCGACCCTCTTC
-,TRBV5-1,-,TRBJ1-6,CASSLAGPENNSPLHF,TGCGCCAGCAGCTTGGCCGGGCCAGAAAATAATTCACCCCTCCACTTT
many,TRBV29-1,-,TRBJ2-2,CSAGEGTVNTGELFF,TGCAGCGCCGGGGAGGGGACAGTCAACACCGGGGAGCTGTTTTTT
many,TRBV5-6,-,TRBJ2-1,CASSSLGGGTPYNEQFF,TGTGCCAGCAGCTCCCTAGGGGGGGGGACCCCCTACAATGAGCAGTTCTTC
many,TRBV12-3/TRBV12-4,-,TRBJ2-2,CASSQTNRAGELFF,TGTGCCAGCAGCCAAACGAACAGGGCCGGGGAGCTGTTTTTT